The rows below give T cell receptor beta chains drawn from one sample of a study of T cell responses to AZD1222 COVID-19 vaccine. Sequencing used immunoSEQ multiplex PCR; TCRdb keeps in-frame clones, though not all of them. Found here are about 120,000 clones, almost 95% of them singletons; the top ten hold over 1.5%. The sample was peripheral blood, taken on day 0 of AZD1222 vaccination. The receptors shown here come from an adult in good health. Each CDR3 is given with its conserved first and last residue. A D gene is named only where the DNA matches it firmly. The listing skips clone size in some rows; elsewhere it reads once, few, many or a size class.

clone_size j_call v_call d_call cdr3_nt cdr3_aa
once TRBJ2-2 TRBV5-4 TRBD2 TGTGCCAGCAGCCCCTCTAGCGGGAGGGCCACCGGGGAGCTGTTTTTT CASSPSSGRATGELFF
. TRBJ2-2 TRBV7-6 . TGTGCCAGCAGCTTAGTGGGCTATCCAGACACCGGGGAGCTGTTTTTT CASSLVGYPDTGELFF
. TRBJ2-7 TRBV5-1 TRBD1 TGCGCCAGCAGCTTGGGACAGGGGAGCTCCTACGAGCAGTACTTC CASSLGQGSSYEQYF
. TRBJ1-2 TRBV30 . TGTGCCTGGAGTGTACGGGGGGGGACACGAAGCTATGGCTACACCTTC CAWSVRGGTRSYGYTF
. TRBJ1-3 TRBV7-6 TRBD1 TGTGCCAGCAGCTTGACAGGGGGAAGTTCTGGAAACACCATATATTTT CASSLTGGSSGNTIYF
. TRBJ2-3 TRBV4-3 . TGCGCCAGCAGCCAAGATCGAAGACGGCCACAGTATTTT CASSQDRRRPQYF
once TRBJ1-4 TRBV24-1 . TGTGCCACCAGTGATTTCCCCCTGGGTGAAAAACTGTTTTTT CATSDFPLGEKLFF
. TRBJ1-2 TRBV11-1 TRBD1 TGTGCCAGCAGCTCCCAGGGACAGGGTTTCGGCTACACCTTC CASSSQGQGFGYTF
. TRBJ1-3 TRBV4-1 . TGCGCCAGCAGCCAAGGAGGAAGGGGAAACACCATATATTTT CASSQGGRGNTIYF
once TRBJ2-2 TRBV19 . TGTGCCAGTAGTATATCCGGGGCTAAGGCCGGGGAGCTGTTTTTT CASSISGAKAGELFF
. TRBJ2-7 TRBV9 . TGTGCCAGCAGCCCAGGAGGGGCCGGGGAGCAGTACTTC CASSPGGAGEQYF
. TRBJ1-1 TRBV7-3 . TGTGCCAGCAGCTTAGTGGCGGTCGCTGGTCCGCCTTTCTTT CASSLVAVAGPPFF
. TRBJ1-2 TRBV2 TRBD1 TGTGCCAGTCAGGGACAGACGGCAGTGTATGGCTACACCTTC CASQGQTAVYGYTF
. TRBJ1-1 TRBV5-1 TRBD1 TGCGCCAGCAGCCGGACAGGGAGTCATCAAATTGAAGCTTTCTTT CASSRTGSHQIEAFF
once TRBJ1-2 TRBV7-9 . TGTGCCAGCAGCCCGGGACGGCTCTATGGCTACACCTTC CASSPGRLYGYTF
. TRBJ1-1 TRBV18 . TGTGCCAGCTCGCAACAGCAGGAAGCTTTCTTT CASSQQQEAFF
. TRBJ2-1 TRBV3-1/TRBV3-2 . TGTGCCAGCAGCCAAGATATGCCGGGAGTCGGGAATGAGCAGTTCTTC CASSQDMPGVGNEQFF
few TRBJ2-5 TRBV2 . TGTGCCAGCAGTGAAGCGGAGACCCAGTACTTC CASSEAETQYF
. TRBJ1-1 TRBV28 TRBD1 TGTGCCAGCAGTCCCCTAGGACAGGGTATCCCTGAAGCTTTCTTT CASSPLGQGIPEAFF
. TRBJ1-2 TRBV30 . TGTGCCTGTCCTATGAGGGATACGGGGGGCTACACCTTC CACPMRDTGGYTF
. TRBJ1-2 TRBV29-1 . TGCAGCGTTGAATGGGGCTCCGGCCGCCGGGGCTACACCTTC CSVEWGSGRRGYTF
. TRBJ1-5 TRBV19 TRBD1 TGTGCCAGTAGTGATCGGACAGGGGGAAATCAGCCCCAGCATTTT CASSDRTGGNQPQHF
. TRBJ1-1 TRBV7-3 . TGTGCCAGCAGCTCAAACGGGGACACTGAAGCTTTCTTT CASSSNGDTEAFF
. TRBJ1-1 TRBV9 . TGTGCCAGCAGCGTAGACGGAATTGGTAGTGAAGCTTTCTTT CASSVDGIGSEAFF
. TRBJ1-1 TRBV3-1/TRBV3-2 TRBD1 TGTGCCAGCAGCTGGGACAGGGGAGACACTGAAGCTTTCTTT CASSWDRGDTEAFF
. TRBJ1-1 TRBV6-1 . TGTGCCAGCAGTGAAGGTCCGGGGGCGGTGAACACTGAAGCTTTCTTT CASSEGPGAVNTEAFF
once TRBJ1-4 TRBV14 . TGTGCCAGCAGCCTCCTAACCGATGAAAAACTGTTTTTT CASSLLTDEKLFF
. TRBJ2-1 TRBV7-3 . TGTGCCAGCAGCTTAACCCCTAGAGCGAATGAGCAGTTCTTC CASSLTPRANEQFF
. TRBJ2-3 TRBV5-1 . TGCGCCAGCAGCTTGGGCGGGGGCAACACAGATACGCAGTATTTT CASSLGGGNTDTQYF
. TRBJ1-3 TRBV30 . TGTGCCTGGACAGCTGGAAACACCATATATTTT CAWTAGNTIYF
. TRBJ1-3 TRBV18 . TGTGCCAGCTCACCTTCTGGAAACACCATATATTTT CASSPSGNTIYF
. TRBJ1-4 TRBV24-1 . TGTGCCACCAGTGAACAGGGTGTTGAAAAACTGTTTTTT CATSEQGVEKLFF
. TRBJ1-2 TRBV5-8 . TGTGCCAGCAGCTTGTTTGTTGGCGGTAACTATGGCTACACCTTC CASSLFVGGNYGYTF
. TRBJ1-1 TRBV12-3/TRBV12-4 . TGTGCCAGCAGTTTTGGAGCGGGGACTGAAGCTTTCTTT CASSFGAGTEAFF
. TRBJ1-1 TRBV5-6 TRBD1 TGTGCCAGCAGCCAAAAGTTCCGGGACAGGGCTGGGGCTTTCTTT CASSQKFRDRAGAFF